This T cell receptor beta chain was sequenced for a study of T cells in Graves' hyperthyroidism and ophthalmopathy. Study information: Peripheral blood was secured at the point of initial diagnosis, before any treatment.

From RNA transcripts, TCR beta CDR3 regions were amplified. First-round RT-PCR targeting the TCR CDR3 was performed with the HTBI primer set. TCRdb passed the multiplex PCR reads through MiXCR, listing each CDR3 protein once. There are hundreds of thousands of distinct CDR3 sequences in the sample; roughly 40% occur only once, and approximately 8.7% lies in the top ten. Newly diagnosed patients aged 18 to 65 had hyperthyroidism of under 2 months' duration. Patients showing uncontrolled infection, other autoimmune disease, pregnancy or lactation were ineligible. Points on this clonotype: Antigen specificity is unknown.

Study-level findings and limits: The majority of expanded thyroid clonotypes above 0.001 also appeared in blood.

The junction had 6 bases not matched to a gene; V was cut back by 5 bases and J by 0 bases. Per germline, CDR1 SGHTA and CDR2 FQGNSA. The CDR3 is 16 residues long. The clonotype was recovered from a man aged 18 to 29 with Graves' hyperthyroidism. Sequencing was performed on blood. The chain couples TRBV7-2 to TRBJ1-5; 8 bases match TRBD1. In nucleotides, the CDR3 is TGTGCCAGCAGCGGACCCCAGGGGGCTAGCAATCAGCCCCAGCATTTT. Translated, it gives CASSGPQGASNQPQHF.